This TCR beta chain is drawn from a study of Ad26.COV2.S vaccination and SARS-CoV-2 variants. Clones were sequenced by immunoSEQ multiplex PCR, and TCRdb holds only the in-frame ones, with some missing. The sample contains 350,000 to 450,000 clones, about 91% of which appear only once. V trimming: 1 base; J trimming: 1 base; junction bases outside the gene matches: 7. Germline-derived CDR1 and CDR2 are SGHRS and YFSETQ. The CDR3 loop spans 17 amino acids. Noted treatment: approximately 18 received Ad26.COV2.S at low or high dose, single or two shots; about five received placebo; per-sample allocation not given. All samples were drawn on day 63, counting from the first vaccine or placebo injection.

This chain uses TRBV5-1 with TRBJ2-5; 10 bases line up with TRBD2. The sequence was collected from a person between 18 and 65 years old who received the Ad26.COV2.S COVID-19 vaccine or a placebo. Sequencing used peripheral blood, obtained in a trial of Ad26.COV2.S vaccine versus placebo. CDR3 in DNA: TGCGCCAGCAGCTTGTCGGGTAGCGGGAGGTCCCAAGAGACCCAGTACTTC. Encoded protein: CASSLSGSGRSQETQYF.